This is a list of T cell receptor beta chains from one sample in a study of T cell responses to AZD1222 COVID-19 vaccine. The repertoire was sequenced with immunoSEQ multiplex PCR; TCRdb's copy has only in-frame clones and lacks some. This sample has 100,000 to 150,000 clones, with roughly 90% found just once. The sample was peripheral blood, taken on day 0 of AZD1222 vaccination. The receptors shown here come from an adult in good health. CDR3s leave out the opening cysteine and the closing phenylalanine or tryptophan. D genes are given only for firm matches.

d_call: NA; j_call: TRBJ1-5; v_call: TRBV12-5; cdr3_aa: ASAPGGRGSNQPQH
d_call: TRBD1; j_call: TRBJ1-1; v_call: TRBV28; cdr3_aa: ASQGATEAF
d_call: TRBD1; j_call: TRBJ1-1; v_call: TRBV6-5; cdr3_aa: AISNRGQNTEAF
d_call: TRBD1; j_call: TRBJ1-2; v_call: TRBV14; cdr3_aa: ASSPDRGHGYT
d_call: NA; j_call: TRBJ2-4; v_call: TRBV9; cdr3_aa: ASSVDRGLAKNIQY
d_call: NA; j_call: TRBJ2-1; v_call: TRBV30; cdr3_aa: AWGAVHNEQF
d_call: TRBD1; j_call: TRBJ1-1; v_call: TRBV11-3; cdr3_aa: ASSPGTGDMNTEAF
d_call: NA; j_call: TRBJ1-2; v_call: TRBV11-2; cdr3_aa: ASSLGTFQRDGYT
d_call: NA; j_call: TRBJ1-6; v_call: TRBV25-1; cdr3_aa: ASSDPTTLSPLH
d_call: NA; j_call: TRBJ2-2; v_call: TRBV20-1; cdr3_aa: SASFSHPGTGELF
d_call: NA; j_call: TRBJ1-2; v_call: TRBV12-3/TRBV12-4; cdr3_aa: ASSLGPRIGYT
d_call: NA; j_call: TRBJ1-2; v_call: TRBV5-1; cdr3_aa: ASSLGFAGDFGGYT
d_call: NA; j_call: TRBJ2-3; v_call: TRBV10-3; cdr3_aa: AIQGGRGTDTQY
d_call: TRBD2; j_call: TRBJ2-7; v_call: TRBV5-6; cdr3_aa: ASSLEVVAGGYEQY
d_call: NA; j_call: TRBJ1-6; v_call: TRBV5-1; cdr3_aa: ASSLLPNRVLDSPLH
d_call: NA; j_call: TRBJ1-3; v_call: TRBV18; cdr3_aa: ASSPMISGNTIY
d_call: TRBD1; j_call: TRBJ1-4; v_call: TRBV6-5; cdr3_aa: ASIGGYEKLF
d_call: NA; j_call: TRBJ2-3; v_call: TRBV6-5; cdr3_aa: ASSYSTRTDTQY
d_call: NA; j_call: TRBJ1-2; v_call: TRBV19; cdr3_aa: AGRTGTGYT
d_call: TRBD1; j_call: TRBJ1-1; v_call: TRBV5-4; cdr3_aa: ASSKRKPDRENTEAF
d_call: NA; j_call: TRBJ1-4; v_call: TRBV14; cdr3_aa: ASSQLQGDNEKLF
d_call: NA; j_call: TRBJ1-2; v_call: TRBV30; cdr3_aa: AWSRGNYGYT
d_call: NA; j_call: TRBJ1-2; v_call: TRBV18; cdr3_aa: ASSPRTENYGYT
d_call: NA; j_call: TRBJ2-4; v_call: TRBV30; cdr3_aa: AWQEGNAKNIQY
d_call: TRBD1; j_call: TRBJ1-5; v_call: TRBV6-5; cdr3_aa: ASLTGDPSNQPQH
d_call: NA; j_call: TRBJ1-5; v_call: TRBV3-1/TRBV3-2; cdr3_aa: ASSQGHSNQPQH
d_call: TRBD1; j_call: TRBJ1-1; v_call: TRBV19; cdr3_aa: ASTGTGASLGPERGEAF
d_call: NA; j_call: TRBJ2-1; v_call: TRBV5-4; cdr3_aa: ASSQLTEAYNEQF
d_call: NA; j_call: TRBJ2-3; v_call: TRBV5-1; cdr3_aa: ASSRSTDTQY
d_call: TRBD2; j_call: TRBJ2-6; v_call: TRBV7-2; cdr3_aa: ASSGGGSGANVLT
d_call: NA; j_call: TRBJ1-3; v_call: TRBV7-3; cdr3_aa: ASRAGAGNTIY
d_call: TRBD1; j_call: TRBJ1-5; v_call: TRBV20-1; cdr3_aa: SASSTGGVNQPQH
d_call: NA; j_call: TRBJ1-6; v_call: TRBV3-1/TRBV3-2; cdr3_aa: ASSQGGSSPLH
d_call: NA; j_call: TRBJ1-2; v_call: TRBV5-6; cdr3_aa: ASSPASSHYGYT
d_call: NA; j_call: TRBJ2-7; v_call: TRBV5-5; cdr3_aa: ASTPTGGAYEQY
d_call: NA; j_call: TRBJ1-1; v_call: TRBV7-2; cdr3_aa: ASSLEGGIRAF
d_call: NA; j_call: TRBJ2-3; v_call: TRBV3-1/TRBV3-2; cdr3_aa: ASSQDYRGWGTDTQY
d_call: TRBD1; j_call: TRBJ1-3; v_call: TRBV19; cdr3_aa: ASSIQGALGNTIY
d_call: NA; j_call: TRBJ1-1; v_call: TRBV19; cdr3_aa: ASSMVKGTEAF
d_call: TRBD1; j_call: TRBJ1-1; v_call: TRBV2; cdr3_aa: ASSVQGVGTEAF
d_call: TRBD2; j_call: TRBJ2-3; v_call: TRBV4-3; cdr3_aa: ASSQSASGGASDTQY
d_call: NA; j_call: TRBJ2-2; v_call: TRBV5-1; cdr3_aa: ASSPGWTGELF
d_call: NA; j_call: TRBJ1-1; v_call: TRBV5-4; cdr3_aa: ASSFGNTEAF
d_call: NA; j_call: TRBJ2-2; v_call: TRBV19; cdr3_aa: ASSVSYPGELF
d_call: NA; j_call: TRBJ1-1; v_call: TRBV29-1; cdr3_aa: SVSLQIDEAF
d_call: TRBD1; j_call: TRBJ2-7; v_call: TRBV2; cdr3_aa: ASLFDRGIHEQY